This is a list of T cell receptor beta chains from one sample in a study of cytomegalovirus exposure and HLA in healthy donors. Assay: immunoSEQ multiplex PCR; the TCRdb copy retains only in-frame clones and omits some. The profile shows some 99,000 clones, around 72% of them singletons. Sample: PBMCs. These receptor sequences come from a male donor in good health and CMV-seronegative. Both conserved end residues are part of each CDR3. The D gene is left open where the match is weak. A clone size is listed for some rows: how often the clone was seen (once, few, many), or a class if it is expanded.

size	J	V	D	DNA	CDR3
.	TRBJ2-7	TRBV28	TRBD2	TGTGCCAGCAGTTTATGGACTAGCGGGATCAACGAGCAGTACTTC	CASSLWTSGINEQYF
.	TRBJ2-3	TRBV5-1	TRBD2	TGCGCCAGCAGCGCTAGCGGGAGGGCGGTGGATACGCAGTATTTT	CASSASGRAVDTQYF
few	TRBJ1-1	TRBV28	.	TGTGCCAGCGTATCTGCTGCAGGGGCTTTCTTT	CASVSAAGAFF
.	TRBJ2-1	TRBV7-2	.	TGTGCCAGCAGACAGAGTCCCGATGCCTACAATGAGCAGTTCTTC	CASRQSPDAYNEQFF
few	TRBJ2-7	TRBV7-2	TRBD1	TGTGCCAGCAGCGGTGGGGACAGCCCCTACGAGCAGTACTTC	CASSGGDSPYEQYF
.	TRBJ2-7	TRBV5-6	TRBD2	TGTGCCAGCAGCATACCACTAGCGGGAGGTAACGAGCAGTACTTC	CASSIPLAGGNEQYF
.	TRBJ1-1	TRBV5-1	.	TGCGCCAGCAGCTTGGGGGAGGGCGGGATCACTGAAGCTTTCTTT	CASSLGEGGITEAFF
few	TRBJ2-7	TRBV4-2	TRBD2	TGTGCCAGCAGCCCTAGCGGGCGCTCGTACGAGCAGTACTTC	CASSPSGRSYEQYF
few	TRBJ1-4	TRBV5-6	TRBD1	TGTGCCAGCAGATCCGGGACAGGGTTTGAAAAACTGTTTTTT	CASRSGTGFEKLFF
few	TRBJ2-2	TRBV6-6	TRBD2	TGTGCCAGCAGTTATACTAGCGGGAGGAACACCGGGGAGCTGTTTTTT	CASSYTSGRNTGELFF
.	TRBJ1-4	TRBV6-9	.	TGTGCCAGCAGGCGTAAGGAAAAACTGTTTTTT	CASRRKEKLFF
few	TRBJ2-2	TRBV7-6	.	TGTGCCAGCAGCTTAAGAGGAGGAGGGCGGGCCGGGGAGCTGTTTTTT	CASSLRGGGRAGELFF
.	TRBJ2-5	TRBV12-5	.	TGTGCTAGTGGTTCGGGAGAGACCCAGTACTTC	CASGSGETQYF
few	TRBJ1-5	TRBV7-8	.	TGTGCCAGCAGCTCCTGGACGGGAGCTAGCAATCAGCCCCAGCATTTT	CASSSWTGASNQPQHF
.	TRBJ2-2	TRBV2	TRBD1	TGTGCCAGCAGGGAACAGGGGATGGGCACCGGGGAGCTGTTTTTT	CASREQGMGTGELFF
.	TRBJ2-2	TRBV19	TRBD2	TGTGCCAGTAGTCCGCTAGCGGTGCGCGTCACCGGGGAGCTGTTTTTT	CASSPLAVRVTGELFF
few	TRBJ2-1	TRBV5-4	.	TGTGCCAGCAGCCCATCCTACAATGAGCAGTTCTTC	CASSPSYNEQFF